The next 7 T cell receptor beta chains were all read from a single sample in a study of CD8 T cells in Susac syndrome. With random hexamers, reverse transcription was performed on roughly 0.5 to 1 ug of RNA. TCRdb re-called the immunoSEQ multiplex PCR reads with MiXCR, one entry per CDR3 protein. The top ten hold around 0.087% of the sample, which has 150,000 to 200,000 distinct CDR3 sequences, 92% seen once. The sample taken for sequencing was CD4+ T cells from PBMCs. These receptors all come from a human donor in good health.

As to this clonotype: An end of the junction differs from the germline gene, which may be a read error. V and J are TRBV20-1 and TRBJ2-1; 15 nucleotides match TRBD2. This CDR3 contains 14 residues. CDR1 and CDR2 (germline): DFQATT, SNEGSKA (reference sequence). The CDR3 sequence is CSAGGLAGGNGQFF. The CDR3 coding sequence is TGCAGTGCTGGAGGACTAGCGGGGGGGAATGGGCAGTTCTTC.

This chain connects TRBV25-1 to TRBJ1-5; D call uncertain. CDR1 and CDR2 (germline): MGHDK, SYGVNS. With 9 bases removed from V and 1 base from J, the gap between germline ends came to 10 bases. This CDR3 is 13 amino acids long. Here the CDR3 DNA reads TGTGCCAGGCGAAACTCGAGCAATCAGCCCCAGCATTTT. It encodes CARRNSSNQPQHF. The variable domain in full, completed from reference TRBV25-1 and TRBJ1-5, reads EADIYQTPRYLVIGTGKKITLECSQTMGHDKMYWYQQDPGMELHLIHYSYGVNSTEKGDLSSESTVSRIRTEHFPLTLESARPSHTSQYLCARRNSSNQPQHFGDGTRLSIL.

The V gene is TRBV6-2 or TRBV6-3, the J gene TRBJ2-3, with 9 bases lining up with TRBD1. V shed 6 bases, J shed 13 bases, and the junction held 5 bases outside the gene matches. The CDR3 has 11 amino acids. Per germline, CDR1 MNHEY and CDR2 SVGEGT. CDR3 amino acids: CASRRQGGKYF. The CDR3 region has the DNA TGTGCCAGCAGACGACAGGGGGGAAAGTATTTT.

The CDR3 loop is CSASIGKGEQYF. The CDR3 bases are TGCAGTGCTAGCATAGGGAAGGGCGAGCAGTACTTC. The chain uses TRBV20-1 and TRBJ2-7; D is unresolved. The germline CDR1 and CDR2 sequences are DFQATT and SNEGSKA (reference sequence). Trimming stripped 3 bases from V and 6 bases from J, with 12 bases between. The CDR3 covers 12 residues.

The genes are TRBV2 and TRBJ2-5; no clear D. Trimming took 7 bases from V and 0 from J, leaving 6 bases between them. This CDR3 is 12 amino acids long. Germline values: CDR1 SNHLY, CDR2 FYNNEI. In DNA, the CDR3 is TGTGCCAGCACGGTGTACCAAGAGACCCAGTACTTC. Translated: CASTVYQETQYF.

The J gene is TRBJ1-5, the V gene TRBV2; no firm D call. Germline V lookup: CDR1 SNHLY, CDR2 FYNNEI. The CDR3 is made up of 13 amino acids. V shed 11 bases and J shed 0 bases, with 11 bases lying between them. CDR3 sequence: CAHRRDSNQPQHF. CDR3 sequence (DNA): TGTGCCCACCGGAGGGATAGCAATCAGCCCCAGCATTTT.

This clonotype has just one count. The CDR3 protein is CASSQDHSQGAGGYTF. The CDR3 nucleotides are TGTGCCAGCAGCCAAGATCATAGTCAGGGGGCGGGTGGCTACACCTTC. The chain carries TRBV3-1 and TRBJ1-2; 8 bases match TRBD1. Germline CDR1 reads LGHDT; CDR2 reads YNNKEL (reference sequence). The CDR3 is 16 residues long. Unmatched junction bases numbered 10, after V lost 0 bases and J lost 7 bases.